This T cell receptor (beta chain) was found in a study of response to subunit inactivated influenza vaccine. Study-level points and caveats: The authors suggested that few new T cells are recruited per seasonal influenza vaccination.

Regarding this clonotype: Its antigen is not identified.

TCRdb reprocessed the RT-PCR reads via MiXCR and lists one record per CDR3 protein. The table has more than 700,000 distinct CDR3 sequences, around 20% seen once. CDR3 size: 15 residues. Trimming took 2 bases from V and 3 from J, leaving 11 bases between them. The germline V gene encodes CDR1 MNHEY and CDR2 SVGEGT. The source is a man aged 45-65 years who received an inactivated influenza vaccine. The J gene is TRBJ2-1, the V gene TRBV6-2 or TRBV6-3; D perhaps matches TRBD2 (6 bases). Source: PBMCs from blood, taken 4 to 6 days after vaccination. The DNA for the CDR3 is TGTGCCAGCAGTTACGGCGGGGAGATCTACAATGAGCAGTTCTTC. It codes for CASSYGGEIYNEQFF.